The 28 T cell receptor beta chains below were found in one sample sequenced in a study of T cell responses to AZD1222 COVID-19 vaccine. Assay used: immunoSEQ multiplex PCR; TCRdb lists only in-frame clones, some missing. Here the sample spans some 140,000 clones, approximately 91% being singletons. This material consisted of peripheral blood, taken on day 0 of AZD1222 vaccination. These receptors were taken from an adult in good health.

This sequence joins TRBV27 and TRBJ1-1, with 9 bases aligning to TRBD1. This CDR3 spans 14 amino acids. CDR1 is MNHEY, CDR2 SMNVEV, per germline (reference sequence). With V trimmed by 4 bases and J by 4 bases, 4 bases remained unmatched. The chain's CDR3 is CASSSDRGITEAFF. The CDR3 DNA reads TGTGCCAGCAGTTCGGACAGGGGAATCACTGAAGCTTTCTTT.

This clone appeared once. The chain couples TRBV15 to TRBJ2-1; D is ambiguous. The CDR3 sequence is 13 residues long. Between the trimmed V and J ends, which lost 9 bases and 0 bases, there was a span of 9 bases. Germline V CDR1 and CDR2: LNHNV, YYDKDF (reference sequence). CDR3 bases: TGTGCCACTAGAGCCCGCTCCTACAATGAGCAGTTCTTC. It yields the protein CATRARSYNEQFF.

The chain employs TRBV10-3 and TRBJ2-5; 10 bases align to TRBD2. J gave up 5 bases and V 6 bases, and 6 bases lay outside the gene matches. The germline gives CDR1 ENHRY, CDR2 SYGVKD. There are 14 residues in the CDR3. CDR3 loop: CAISGTSVSETQYF. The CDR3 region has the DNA TGTGCCATCAGCGGGACTAGCGTGTCGGAGACCCAGTACTTC.

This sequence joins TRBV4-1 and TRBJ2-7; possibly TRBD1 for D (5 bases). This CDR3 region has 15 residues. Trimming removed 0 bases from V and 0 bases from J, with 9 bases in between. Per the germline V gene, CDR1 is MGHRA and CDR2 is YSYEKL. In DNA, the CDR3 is TGCGCCAGCAGCCAAGATGGGGCGGACTCCTACGAGCAGTACTTC. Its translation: CASSQDGADSYEQYF.

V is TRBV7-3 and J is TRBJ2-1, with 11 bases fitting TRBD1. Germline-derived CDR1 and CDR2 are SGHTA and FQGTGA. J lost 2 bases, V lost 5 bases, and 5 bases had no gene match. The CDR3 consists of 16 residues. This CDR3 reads CASSPRTGGTYNEQFF. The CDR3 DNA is TGTGCCAGCAGCCCTAGGACAGGGGGCACCTACAATGAGCAGTTCTTC.

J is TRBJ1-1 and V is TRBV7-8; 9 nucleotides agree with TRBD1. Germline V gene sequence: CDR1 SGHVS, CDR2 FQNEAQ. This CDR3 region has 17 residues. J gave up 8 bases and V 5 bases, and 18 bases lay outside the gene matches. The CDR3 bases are TGTGCCAGCAGCCGCCCGGGACAGGGCTTTACTCCACAGGAAGCTTTCTTT. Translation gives CASSRPGQGFTPQEAFF.

CDR3 sequence (DNA): TGTGCCAGCAGCTCCCGGGCCTCATCCTCCTACGAGCAGTACTTC. Its protein is CASSSRASSSYEQYF. The chain uses TRBV5-5 and TRBJ2-7, with no clear D. CDR3 length equals 15 residues. V was pared by 3 bases and J by 0 bases, with 13 bases between. Germline V gives CDR1 SGHKS, CDR2 YYEKEE (reference sequence).

In DNA form, the CDR3 reads TGTGCCAGCAGTGCCTTTAGCCCTAGCACAGATACGCAGTATTTT. Encoded protein: CASSAFSPSTDTQYF. The chain has TRBV2 and TRBJ2-3, with D hard to call. CDR1 and CDR2 (germline): SNHLY, FYNNEI. The CDR3 has 15 amino acids. V lost 4 bases and J lost 0, with 11 bases in between.

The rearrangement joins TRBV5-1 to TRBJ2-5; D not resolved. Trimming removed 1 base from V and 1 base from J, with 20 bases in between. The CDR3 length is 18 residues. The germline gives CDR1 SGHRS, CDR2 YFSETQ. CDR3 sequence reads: CASSLYQRGHPTQETQYF. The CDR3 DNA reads TGCGCCAGCAGCTTGTATCAGAGAGGTCATCCAACCCAAGAGACCCAGTACTTC.

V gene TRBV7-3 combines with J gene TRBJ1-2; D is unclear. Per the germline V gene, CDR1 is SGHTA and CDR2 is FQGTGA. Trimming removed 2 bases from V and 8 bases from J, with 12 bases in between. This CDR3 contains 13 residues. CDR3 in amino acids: CASSLLVGRGYTF. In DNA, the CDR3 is TGTGCCAGCAGCTTATTAGTAGGACGCGGCTACACCTTC.

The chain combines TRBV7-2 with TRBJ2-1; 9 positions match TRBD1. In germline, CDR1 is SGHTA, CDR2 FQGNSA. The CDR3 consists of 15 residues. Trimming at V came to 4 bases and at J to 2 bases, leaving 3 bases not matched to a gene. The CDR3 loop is CASSSWTGAYNEQFF. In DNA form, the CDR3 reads TGTGCCAGCAGCTCGTGGACAGGGGCCTACAATGAGCAGTTCTTC.

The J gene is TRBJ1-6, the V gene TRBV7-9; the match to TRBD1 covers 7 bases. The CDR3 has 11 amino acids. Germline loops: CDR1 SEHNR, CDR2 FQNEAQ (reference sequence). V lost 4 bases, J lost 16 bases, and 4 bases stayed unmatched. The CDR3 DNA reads TGTGCCAGCAGCTACAGGGGAGGGCTCCACTTT. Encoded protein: CASSYRGGLHF.

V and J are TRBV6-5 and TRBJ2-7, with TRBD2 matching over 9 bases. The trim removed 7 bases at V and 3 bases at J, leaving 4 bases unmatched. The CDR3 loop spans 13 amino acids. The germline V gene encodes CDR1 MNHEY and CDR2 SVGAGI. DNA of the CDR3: TGTGCCAGCACAGCGGGGGGAATCTACGAGCAGTACTTC. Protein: CASTAGGIYEQYF.

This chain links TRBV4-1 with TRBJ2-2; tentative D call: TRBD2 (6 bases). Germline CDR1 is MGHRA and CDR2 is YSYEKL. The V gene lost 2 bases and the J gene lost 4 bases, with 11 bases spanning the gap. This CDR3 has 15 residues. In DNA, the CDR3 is TGCGCCAGCAGCCAACAACTGGGACTCACCGGGGAGCTGTTTTTT. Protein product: CASSQQLGLTGELFF.

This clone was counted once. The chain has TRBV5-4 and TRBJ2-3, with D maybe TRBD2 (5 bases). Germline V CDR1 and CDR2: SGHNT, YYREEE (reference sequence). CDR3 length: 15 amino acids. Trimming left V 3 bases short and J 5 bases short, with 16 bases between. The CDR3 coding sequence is TGTGCCAGCAGCTCCCGACTACCTAAAGGAGATACGCAGTATTTT. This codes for CASSSRLPKGDTQYF.

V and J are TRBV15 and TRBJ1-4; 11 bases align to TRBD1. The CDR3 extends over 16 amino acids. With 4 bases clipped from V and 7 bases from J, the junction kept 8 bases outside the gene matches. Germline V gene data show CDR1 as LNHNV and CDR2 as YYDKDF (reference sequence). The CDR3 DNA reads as TGTGCCACCAGCACTCGGACCGGGACAGGGGGTGAAAAACTGTTTTTT. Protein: CATSTRTGTGGEKLFF. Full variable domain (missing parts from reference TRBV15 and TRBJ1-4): DAMVIQNPRYQVTQFGKPVTLSCSQTLNHNVMYWYQQKSSQAPKLLFHYYDKDFNNEADTPDNFQSRRPNTSFCFLDIRSPGLGDTAMYLCATSTRTGTGGEKLFFGSGTQLSVL.

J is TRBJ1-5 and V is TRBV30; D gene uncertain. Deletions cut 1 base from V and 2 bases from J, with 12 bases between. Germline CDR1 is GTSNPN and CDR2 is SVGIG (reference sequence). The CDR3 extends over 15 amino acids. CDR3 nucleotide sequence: TGTGCCTGGAGTGAGTACCGTTTTGGCAATCAGCCCCAGCATTTT. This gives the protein CAWSEYRFGNQPQHF.

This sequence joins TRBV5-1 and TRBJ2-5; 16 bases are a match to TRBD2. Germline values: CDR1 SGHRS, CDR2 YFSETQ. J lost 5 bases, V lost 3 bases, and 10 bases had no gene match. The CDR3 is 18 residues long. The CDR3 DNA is TGCGCCAGCAGCTATATACCGGGACTAGCGGGAGGGCGGGAGACCCAGTACTTC. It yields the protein CASSYIPGLAGGRETQYF.

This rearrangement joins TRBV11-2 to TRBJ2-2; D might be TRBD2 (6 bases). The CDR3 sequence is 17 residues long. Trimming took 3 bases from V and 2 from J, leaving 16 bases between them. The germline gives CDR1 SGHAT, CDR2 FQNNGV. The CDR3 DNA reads TGTGCCAGCAGCTTCCCAAATACCGGGACTAACACCGGGGAGCTGTTTTTT. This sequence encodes CASSFPNTGTNTGELFF.

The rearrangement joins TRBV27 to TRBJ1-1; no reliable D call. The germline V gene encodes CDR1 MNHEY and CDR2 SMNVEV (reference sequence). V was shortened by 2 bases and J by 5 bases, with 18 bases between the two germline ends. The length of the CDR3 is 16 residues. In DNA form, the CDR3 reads TGTGCCAGCAGTTTACTTGGCTTAGGTACTGATACTGAAGCTTTCTTT. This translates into CASSLLGLGTDTEAFF.

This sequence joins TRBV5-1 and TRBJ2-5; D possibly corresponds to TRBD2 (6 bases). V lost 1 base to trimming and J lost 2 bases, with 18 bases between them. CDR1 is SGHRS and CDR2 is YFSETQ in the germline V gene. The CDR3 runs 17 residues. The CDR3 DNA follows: TGCGCCAGCAGCTTGTTGGGCGGGATCGGTGGGCAAGAGACCCAGTACTTC. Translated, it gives CASSLLGGIGGQETQYF.

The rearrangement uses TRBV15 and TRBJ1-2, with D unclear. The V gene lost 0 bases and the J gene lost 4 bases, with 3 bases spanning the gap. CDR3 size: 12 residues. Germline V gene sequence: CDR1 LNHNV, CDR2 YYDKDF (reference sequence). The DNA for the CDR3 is TGTGCCACCAGCAGAGATCTCTATGGCTACACCTTC. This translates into CATSRDLYGYTF.

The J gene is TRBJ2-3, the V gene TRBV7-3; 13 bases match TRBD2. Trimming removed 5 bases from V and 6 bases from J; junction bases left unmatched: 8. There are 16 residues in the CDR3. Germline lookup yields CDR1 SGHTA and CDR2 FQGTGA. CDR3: CASSARLAGGDDTQYF. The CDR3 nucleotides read TGTGCCAGCAGCGCGAGACTAGCGGGAGGTGACGATACGCAGTATTTT. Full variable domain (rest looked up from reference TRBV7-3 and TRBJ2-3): GAGVSQTPSNKVTEKGKYVELRCDPISGHTALYWYRQSLGQGPEFLIYFQGTGAADDSGLPNDRFFAVRPEGSVSTLKIQRTERGDSAVYLCASSARLAGGDDTQYFGPGTRLTVL.

CDR3 in amino acids: CASSQDKGSGNTIYF. In DNA form, the CDR3 reads TGTGCCAGCAGCCAAGACAAAGGCTCTGGAAACACCATATATTTT. This chain uses TRBV28 with TRBJ1-3; unclear D gene. The CDR3 is 15 residues long. The germline V and J ends were trimmed by 6 bases and 0 bases, with 12 bases remaining between them. Per the germline V gene, CDR1 is MDHEN and CDR2 is SYDVKM.

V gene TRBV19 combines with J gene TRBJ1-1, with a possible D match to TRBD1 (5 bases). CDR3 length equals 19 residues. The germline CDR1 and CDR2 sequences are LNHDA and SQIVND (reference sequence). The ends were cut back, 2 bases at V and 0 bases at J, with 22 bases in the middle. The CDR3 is CASSILLSGFGAMNTEAFF. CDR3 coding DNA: TGTGCCAGTAGTATATTACTCTCCGGTTTCGGGGCGATGAACACTGAAGCTTTCTTT.

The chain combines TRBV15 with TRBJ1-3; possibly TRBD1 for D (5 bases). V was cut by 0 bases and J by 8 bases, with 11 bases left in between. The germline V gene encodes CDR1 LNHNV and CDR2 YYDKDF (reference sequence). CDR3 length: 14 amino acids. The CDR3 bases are TGTGCCACCAGCAGAGAGGCGGGGGTAGACACCATATATTTT. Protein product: CATSREAGVDTIYF.

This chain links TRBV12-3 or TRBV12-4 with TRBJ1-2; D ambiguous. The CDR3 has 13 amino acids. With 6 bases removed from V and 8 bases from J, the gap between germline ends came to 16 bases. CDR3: CASSEVSGGGYTF. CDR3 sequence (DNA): TGTGCCAGCAGCGAGGTCTCCGGAGGGGGCTACACCTTC.

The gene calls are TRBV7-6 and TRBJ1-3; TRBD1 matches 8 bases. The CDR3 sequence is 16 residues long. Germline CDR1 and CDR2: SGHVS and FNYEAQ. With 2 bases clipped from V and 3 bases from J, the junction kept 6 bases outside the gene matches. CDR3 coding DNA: TGTGCCAGCAGCTTAATAGCAGGGGGCGTTGGAAACACCATATATTTT. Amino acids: CASSLIAGGVGNTIYF.